These T cell receptor beta chains were read from a single sample in a study of blood T cell repertoires in COVID-19. Sequencing was performed with immunoSEQ multiplex PCR; in TCRdb, only in-frame clones are kept and a portion is missing. Seen here are under 450,000 clones, around 87% observed once, and the top ten hold approximately 1.3%. The sequenced sample was PBMCs or T cells enriched from blood (not recorded which). The origin of the receptors is a man aged 30-40 years who had recovered from COVID-19. Both conserved end residues are part of each CDR3. D genes are given only for firm matches. The size entry is marked missing in some rows and otherwise reads once, few, many or a size class.

V	size	D	J	DNA	CDR3
TRBV15	once	-	TRBJ1-1	TGTGCCACCGATCGCGGGCCCCGAGGCCCCACTGAAGCTTTCTTT	CATDRGPRGPTEAFF
TRBV19	-	-	TRBJ2-2	TGTGCCAGTATTGAAAGGGCGGGTACCGGGGAGCTGTTTTTT	CASIERAGTGELFF
TRBV5-1	once	-	TRBJ1-5	TGCGCCAGCAGCTTGACGGGGGAACAGCCCCAGCATTTT	CASSLTGEQPQHF
TRBV6-5	-	-	TRBJ1-5	TGTGCCGGAGAGACACAGGACCCTAGCAATCAGCCCCAGCATTTT	CAGETQDPSNQPQHF
TRBV9	-	TRBD1	TRBJ2-1	TGTGCCAGCAGCCCCGCCGGGACAGGGGGGTACAATGAGCAGTTCTTC	CASSPAGTGGYNEQFF
TRBV5-4	-	TRBD2	TRBJ2-5	TGTGCCAGCAGCCCACGCCGGGACAGCGGGGGGGAGACCCAGTACTTC	CASSPRRDSGGETQYF
TRBV18	-	-	TRBJ1-2	TGTGCCACCGCCCCGGACTATGGCTACACCTTC	CATAPDYGYTF
TRBV2	-	TRBD2	TRBJ2-3	TGTGCCAGCAGTGAAAGGCTAGGCCTAGCGGACACAGATACGCAGTATTTT	CASSERLGLADTDTQYF
TRBV5-5	-	TRBD1	TRBJ1-4	TGTGCCAGCATCGAGACAGGGGTGGAAAAACTGTTTTTT	CASIETGVEKLFF
TRBV14	few	TRBD1	TRBJ1-2	TGTGCCAGCAGCCAAACGGGACAGGCCTATGGCTACACCTTC	CASSQTGQAYGYTF